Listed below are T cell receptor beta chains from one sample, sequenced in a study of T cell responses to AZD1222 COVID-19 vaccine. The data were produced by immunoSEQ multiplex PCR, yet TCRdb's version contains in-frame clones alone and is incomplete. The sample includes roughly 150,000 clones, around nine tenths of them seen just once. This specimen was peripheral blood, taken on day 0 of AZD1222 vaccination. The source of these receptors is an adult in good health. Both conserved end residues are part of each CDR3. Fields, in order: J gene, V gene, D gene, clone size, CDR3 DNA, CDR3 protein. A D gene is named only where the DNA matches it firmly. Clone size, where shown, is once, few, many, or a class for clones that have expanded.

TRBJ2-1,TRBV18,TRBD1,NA,TGTGCCAGCTCACCAGGGACAGGATCCTACAATGAGCAGTTCTTC,CASSPGTGSYNEQFF
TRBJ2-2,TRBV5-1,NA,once,TGCGCCAGCACGGGTTTGCGGGGAAACACCGGGGAGCTGTTTTTT,CASTGLRGNTGELFF
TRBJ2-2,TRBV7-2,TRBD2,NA,TGTGCCAGCAGTCTAGCGGGGGTTAGCGGGGAGCTGTTTTTT,CASSLAGVSGELFF
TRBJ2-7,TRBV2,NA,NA,TGTGCCAGCAGGACTACAGGGCGCGAGCAGTACTTC,CASRTTGREQYF
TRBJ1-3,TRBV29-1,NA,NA,TGCAGCGTTGAGGGCACAGTGGACTCTGGAAACACCATATATTTT,CSVEGTVDSGNTIYF
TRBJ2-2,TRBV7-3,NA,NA,TGTGCCAGCAGCTTATCCTCCACGACAGGACGGGCAGGGGAGCTGTTTTTT,CASSLSSTTGRAGELFF
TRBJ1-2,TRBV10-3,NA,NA,TGTGCCATCAGTGAACAGGGCCGACTTGGCTATGGCTACACCTTC,CAISEQGRLGYGYTF
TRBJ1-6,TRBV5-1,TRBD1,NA,TGCGCCAGCAGCCCGGGACAGGGGGCGCGTAATTCACCCCTCCACTTT,CASSPGQGARNSPLHF
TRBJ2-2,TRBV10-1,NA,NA,TGCGCCAGCAGTGAGTCGGGTAGAACGAACACCGGGGAGCTGTTTTTT,CASSESGRTNTGELFF
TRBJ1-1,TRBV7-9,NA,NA,TGTGCCAGCAGCTTAATTCAAGGCGGAGAAGCTTTCTTT,CASSLIQGGEAFF
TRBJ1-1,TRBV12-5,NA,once,TGTGCTAGTGGTTTGAAGCTAGGGAACACTGAAGCTTTCTTT,CASGLKLGNTEAFF
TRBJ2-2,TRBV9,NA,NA,TGTGCCAGCAGCGGGTATGGACACACCGGGGAGCTGTTTTTT,CASSGYGHTGELFF
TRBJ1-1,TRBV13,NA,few,TGTGCCAGCAGGGACAGAACTGAAGCTTTCTTT,CASRDRTEAFF
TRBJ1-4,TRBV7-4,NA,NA,TGTGCCAGCAGCCTTATAGACCCCCCTATGGCGGGGCGCCCCGGGGAGAATGAAAAACTGTTTTTT,CASSLIDPPMAGRPGENEKLFF
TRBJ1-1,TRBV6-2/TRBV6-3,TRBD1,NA,TGTGCCAGCAGTTACCCCGAGGGGGCGGTTCTGAACACTGAAGCTTTCTTT,CASSYPEGAVLNTEAFF
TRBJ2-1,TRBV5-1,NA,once,TGCGCCAGCAGCTTTACTGCAGGGGCGAGCTCCTACAATGAGCAGTTCTTC,CASSFTAGASSYNEQFF
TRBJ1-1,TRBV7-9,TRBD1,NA,TGTGCCAGCAGCTCACAGGGGTGGGAAGCTTTCTTT,CASSSQGWEAFF
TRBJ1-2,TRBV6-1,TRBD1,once,TGTGCCAGCAGGAGCGCGACAGGGAACTATGGCTACACCTTC,CASRSATGNYGYTF
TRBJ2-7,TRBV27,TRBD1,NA,TGTGCCAGCAGTTGGACAGGGAAGGGCTACGAGCAGTACTTC,CASSWTGKGYEQYF
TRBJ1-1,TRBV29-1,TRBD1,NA,TGCAGCGTTGCTGGGACAGTGAACACTGAAGCTTTCTTT,CSVAGTVNTEAFF
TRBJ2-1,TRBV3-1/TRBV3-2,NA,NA,TGTGCCAGCAGCCAAGATTGGTATGAGCAGTTCTTC,CASSQDWYEQFF
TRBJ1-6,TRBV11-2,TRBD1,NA,TGTGCCAGCACCTCTGGAAGGTGGGGACAGGGGGCAGCAAATTCACCCCTCCACTTT,CASTSGRWGQGAANSPLHF
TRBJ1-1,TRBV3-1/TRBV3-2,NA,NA,TGTGCCAGCAGCCAAGATGAAGGGGTTGAAGCTTTCTTT,CASSQDEGVEAFF
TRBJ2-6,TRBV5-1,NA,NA,TGCGCCAGCAGCTTAGGGGCTGGGGCCAACGTCCTGACTTTC,CASSLGAGANVLTF
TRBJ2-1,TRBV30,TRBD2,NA,TGTGCCTGCCTGGCGGCGGGAGGGCCTCTGGTCTTC,CACLAAGGPLVF
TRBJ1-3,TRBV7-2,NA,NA,TGTGCCAGCAGCTTAGGTGTCTCTGGAAACACCATATATTTT,CASSLGVSGNTIYF
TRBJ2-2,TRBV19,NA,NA,TGTGCCAGTACCCTAGGGCTAGACACCGGGGAGCTGTTTTTT,CASTLGLDTGELFF
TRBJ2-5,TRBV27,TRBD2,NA,TGTGCCAGCAGTTTATCACTAGCGGGGAGGCAAGAGACCCAGTACTTC,CASSLSLAGRQETQYF
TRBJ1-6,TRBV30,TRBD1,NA,TGTGCCTGGAGTGTACAGGGGAATTCACCCCTCCACTTT,CAWSVQGNSPLHF
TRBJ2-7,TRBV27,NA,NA,TGTGCCAGCAGTCCTTCTGGGACTCCAGCCTCCGAGCAGTACTTC,CASSPSGTPASEQYF
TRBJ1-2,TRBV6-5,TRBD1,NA,TGTGCCAGCAGTCTGACGGGACAGGGGGTAGGAGGCTACACCTTC,CASSLTGQGVGGYTF
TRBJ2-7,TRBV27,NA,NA,TGTGCCAGCAGTCGTTCGACTGCGGCATCCTACGAGCAGTACTTC,CASSRSTAASYEQYF
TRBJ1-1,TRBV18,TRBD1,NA,TGTGCCAGCTCACCGGGACAGGGGACGAACACTGAAGCTTTCTTT,CASSPGQGTNTEAFF
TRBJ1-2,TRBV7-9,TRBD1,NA,TGTGCCAGCAGCTTAAAGGCAGGGGGCGAATATGGCTACACCTTC,CASSLKAGGEYGYTF
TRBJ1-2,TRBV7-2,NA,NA,TGTGCCAGCAGTTCCGACGGGGCCCCATCTTATGGCTACACCTTC,CASSSDGAPSYGYTF
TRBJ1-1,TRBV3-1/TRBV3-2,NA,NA,TGTGCCAGCAGCCTGGGACCTGAAGCTTTCTTT,CASSLGPEAFF
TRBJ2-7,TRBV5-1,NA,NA,TGCGCCAGCAGCTTGGGGCTAGTTACTCCCGACGAGCAGTACTTC,CASSLGLVTPDEQYF